The present T cell receptor beta chain was sequenced within a study of T-cell reconstitution after alpha-beta-depleted transplantation in children. Study-wide results and limits: At one year after transplant, newly produced T cells mostly accounted for T-cell counts and diversity. The study traced high day-60 TCRbeta diversity in some patients to surviving recipient T cells and thymic progenitors.

There are 13 residues in the CDR3. The germline V gene has CDR1 WSHSY and CDR2 SAAADI. The V gene lost 0 bases and the J gene lost 6 bases, with 9 bases spanning the gap. On this clonotype itself: Antigen unknown.

Unique molecular identifiers were incorporated during preparation of the TCRbeta library. One entry per CDR3 protein results from TCRdb running MiXCR on the PCR reads. The sample records around 450,000 distinct CDR3 sequences, over 40% being singletons. The material was PBMCs, obtained before TCRalphabeta/CD19-depleted stem cell transplant. The V and J genes are TRBV10-2 and TRBJ2-7, with D unresolved. The TCR originated in a girl aged 2-10 years with aplastic anemia, due to receive a stem cell transplant. In nucleotides, the CDR3 is TGCGCCAGCAGTGAGTCGTCCAGAGGCGAGCAGTACTTC. Amino acid sequence: CASSESSRGEQYF.